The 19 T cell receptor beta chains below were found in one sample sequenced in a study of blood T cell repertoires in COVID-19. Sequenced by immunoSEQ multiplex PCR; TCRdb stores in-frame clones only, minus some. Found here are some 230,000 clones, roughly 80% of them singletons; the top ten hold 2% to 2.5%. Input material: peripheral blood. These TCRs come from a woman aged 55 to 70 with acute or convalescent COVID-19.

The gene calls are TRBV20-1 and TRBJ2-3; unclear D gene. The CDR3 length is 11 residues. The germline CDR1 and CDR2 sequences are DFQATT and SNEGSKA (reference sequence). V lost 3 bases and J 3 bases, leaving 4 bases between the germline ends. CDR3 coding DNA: TGCAGTGCTAGCGGGACAGATACGCAGTATTTT. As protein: CSASGTDTQYF.

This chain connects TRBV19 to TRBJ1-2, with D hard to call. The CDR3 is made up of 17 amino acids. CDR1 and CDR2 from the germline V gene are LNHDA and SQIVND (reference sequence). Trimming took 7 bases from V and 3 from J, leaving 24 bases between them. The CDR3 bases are TGTGCCAGTACTCCCGAGGGATCGACGACGGGGTACTATGGCTACACCTTC. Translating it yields CASTPEGSTTGYYGYTF. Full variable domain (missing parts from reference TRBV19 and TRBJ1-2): DGGITQSPKYLFRKEGQNVTLSCEQNLNHDAMYWYRQDPGQGLRLIYYSQIVNDFQKGDIAEGYSVSREKKESFPLTVTSAQKNPTAFYLCASTPEGSTTGYYGYTFGSGTRLTVV.

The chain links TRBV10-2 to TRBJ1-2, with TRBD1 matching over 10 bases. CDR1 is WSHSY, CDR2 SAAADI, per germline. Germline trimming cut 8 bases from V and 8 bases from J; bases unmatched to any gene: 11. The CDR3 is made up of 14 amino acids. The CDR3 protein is CASRVTGGREGYTF. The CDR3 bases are TGCGCCAGCCGGGTGACAGGGGGCAGGGAGGGCTACACCTTC.

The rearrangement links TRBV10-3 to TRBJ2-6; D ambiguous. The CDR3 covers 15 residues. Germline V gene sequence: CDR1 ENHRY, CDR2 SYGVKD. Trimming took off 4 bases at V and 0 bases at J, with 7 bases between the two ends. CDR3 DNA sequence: TGTGCCATCAGTGCCCATTCCTCTGGGGCCAACGTCCTGACTTTC. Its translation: CAISAHSSGANVLTF.

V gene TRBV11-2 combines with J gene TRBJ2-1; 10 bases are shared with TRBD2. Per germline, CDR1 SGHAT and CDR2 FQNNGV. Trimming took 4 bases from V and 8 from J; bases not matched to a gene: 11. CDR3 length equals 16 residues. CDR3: CASSSASGGAFDEQFF. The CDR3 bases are TGTGCCAGCAGCTCCGCCAGCGGGGGGGCCTTTGATGAGCAGTTCTTC. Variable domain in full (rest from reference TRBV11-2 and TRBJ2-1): EAGVAQSPRYKIIEKRQSVAFWCNPISGHATLYWYQQILGQGPKLLIQFQNNGVVDDSQLPKDRFSAERLKGVDSTLKIQPAKLEDSAVYLCASSSASGGAFDEQFFGPGTRLTVL.

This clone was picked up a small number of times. DNA of the CDR3: TGTGCCAGCAGCCTAGGACAGTATAATTCACCCCTCCACTTT. Its translation: CASSLGQYNSPLHF. The chain combines TRBV2 with TRBJ1-6; D possibly corresponds to TRBD1 (6 bases). Trimming pared 6 bases from V and 4 bases from J, leaving 10 bases between. Germline CDR1 reads SNHLY; CDR2 reads FYNNEI. The length of the CDR3 is 14 residues.

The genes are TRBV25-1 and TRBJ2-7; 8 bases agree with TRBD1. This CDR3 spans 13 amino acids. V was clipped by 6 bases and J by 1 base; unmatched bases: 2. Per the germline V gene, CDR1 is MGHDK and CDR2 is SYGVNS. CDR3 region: CASRQGGSYEQYF. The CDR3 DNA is TGTGCCAGCAGACAGGGGGGTTCCTACGAGCAGTACTTC.

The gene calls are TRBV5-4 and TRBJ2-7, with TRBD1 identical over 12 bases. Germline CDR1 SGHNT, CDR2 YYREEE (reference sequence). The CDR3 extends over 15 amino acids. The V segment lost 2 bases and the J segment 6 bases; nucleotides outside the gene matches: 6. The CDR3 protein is CASSLGTGGFFEQYF. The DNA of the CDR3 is TGTGCCAGCAGCTTAGGGACAGGGGGCTTTTTCGAGCAGTACTTC.

Written as DNA, the CDR3 is TGTGCCAGCAGTTTTGGGGGAGGGGGTAATGAAAAACTGTTTTTT. It yields the protein CASSFGGGGNEKLFF. This rearrangement joins TRBV28 to TRBJ1-4; maybe TRBD1 (6 bases). This CDR3 is built from 15 residues. Trimming took 3 bases from V and 4 from J, leaving 12 bases between them. Germline V gene data show CDR1 as MDHEN and CDR2 as SYDVKM.

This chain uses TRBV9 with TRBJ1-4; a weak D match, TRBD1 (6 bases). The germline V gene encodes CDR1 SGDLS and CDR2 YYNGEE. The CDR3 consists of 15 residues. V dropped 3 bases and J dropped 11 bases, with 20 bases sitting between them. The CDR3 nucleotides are TGTGCCAGCAGCGCAAAGGAAGGGGGGGTTGAGAAACTGTTTTTT. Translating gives CASSAKEGGVEKLFF.

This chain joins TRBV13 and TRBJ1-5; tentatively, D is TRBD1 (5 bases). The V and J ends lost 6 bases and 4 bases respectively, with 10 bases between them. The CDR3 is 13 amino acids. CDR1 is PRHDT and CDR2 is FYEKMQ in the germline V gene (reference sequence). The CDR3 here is CASSQGSNQPQHF. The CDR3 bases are TGTGCCAGCAGTCAGGGTTCAAATCAGCCCCAGCATTTT.

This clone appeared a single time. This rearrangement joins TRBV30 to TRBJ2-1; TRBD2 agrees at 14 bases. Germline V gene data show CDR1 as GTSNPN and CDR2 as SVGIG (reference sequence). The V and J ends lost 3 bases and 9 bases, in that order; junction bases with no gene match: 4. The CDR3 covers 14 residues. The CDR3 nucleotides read TGTGCCTGGAGGACTAGCGGGGGGGCGAGTGAGCAGTTCTTC. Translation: CAWRTSGGASEQFF.

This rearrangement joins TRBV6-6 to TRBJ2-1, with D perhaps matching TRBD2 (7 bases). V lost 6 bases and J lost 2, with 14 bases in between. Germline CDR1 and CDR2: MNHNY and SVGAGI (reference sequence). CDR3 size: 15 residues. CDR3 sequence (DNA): TGTGCCAGCAGCCCGAGGGAGGGGGCCTACAATGAGCAGTTCTTC. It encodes CASSPREGAYNEQFF.

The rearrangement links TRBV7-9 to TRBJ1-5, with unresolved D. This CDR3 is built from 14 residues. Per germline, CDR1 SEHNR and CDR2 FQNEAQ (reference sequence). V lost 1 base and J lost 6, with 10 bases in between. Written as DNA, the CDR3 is TGTGCCAGCAGCTTAGGGAATGGGCGTCAGCCCCAGCATTTT. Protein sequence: CASSLGNGRQPQHF.

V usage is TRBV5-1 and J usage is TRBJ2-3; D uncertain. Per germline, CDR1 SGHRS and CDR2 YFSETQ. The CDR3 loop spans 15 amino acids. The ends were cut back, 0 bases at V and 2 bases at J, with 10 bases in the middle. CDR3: CASSLANSYTDTQYF. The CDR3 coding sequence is TGCGCCAGCAGCTTGGCCAACAGTTACACAGATACGCAGTATTTT.

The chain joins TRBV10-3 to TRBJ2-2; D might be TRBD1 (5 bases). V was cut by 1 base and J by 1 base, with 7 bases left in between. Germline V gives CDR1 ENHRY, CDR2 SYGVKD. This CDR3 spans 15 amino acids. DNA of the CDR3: TGTGCCATCAGTGAGTTTGGACAGAACACCGGGGAGCTGTTTTTT. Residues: CAISEFGQNTGELFF.

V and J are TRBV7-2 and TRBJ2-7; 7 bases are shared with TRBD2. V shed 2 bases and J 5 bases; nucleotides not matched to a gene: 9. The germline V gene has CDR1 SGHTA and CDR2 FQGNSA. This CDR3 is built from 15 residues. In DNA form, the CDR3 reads TGTGCCAGCAGCTTAAGATGGGGGGGAGGGAACGAGCAGTACTTC. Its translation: CASSLRWGGGNEQYF.

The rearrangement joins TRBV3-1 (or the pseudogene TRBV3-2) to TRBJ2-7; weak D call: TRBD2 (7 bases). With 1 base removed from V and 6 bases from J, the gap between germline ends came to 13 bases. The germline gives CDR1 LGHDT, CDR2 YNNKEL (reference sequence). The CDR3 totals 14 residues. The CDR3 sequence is CASSQVTGRVEQYF. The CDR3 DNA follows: TGTGCCAGCAGCCAAGTCACAGGGAGGGTCGAGCAGTACTTC.

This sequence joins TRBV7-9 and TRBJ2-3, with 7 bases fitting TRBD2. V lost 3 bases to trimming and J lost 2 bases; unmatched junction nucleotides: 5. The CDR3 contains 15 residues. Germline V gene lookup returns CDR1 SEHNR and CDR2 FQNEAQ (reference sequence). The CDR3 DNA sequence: TGTGCCAGCAGCTTCGGTCTAGCGGTCACAGATACGCAGTATTTT. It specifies CASSFGLAVTDTQYF.